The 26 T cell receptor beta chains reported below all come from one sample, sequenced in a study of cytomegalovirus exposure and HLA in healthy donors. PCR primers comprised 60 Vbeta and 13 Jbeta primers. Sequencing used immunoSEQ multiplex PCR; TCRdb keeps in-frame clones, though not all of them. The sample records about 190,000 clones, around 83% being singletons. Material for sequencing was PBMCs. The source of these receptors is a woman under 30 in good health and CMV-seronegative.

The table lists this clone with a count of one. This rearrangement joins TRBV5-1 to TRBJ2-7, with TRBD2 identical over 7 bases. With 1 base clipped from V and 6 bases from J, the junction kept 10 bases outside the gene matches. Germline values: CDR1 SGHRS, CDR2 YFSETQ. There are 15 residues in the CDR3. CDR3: CASSLNRGGPSEQYF. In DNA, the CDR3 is TGCGCCAGCAGCTTGAATCGGGGAGGGCCCTCCGAGCAGTACTTC.

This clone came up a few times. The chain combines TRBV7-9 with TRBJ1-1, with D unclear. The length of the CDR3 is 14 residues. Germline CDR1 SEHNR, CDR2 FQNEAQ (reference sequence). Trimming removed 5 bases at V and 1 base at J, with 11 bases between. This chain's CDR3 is CASSNDNQNTEAFF. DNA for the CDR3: TGTGCCAGCAGCAATGACAACCAGAACACTGAAGCTTTCTTT.

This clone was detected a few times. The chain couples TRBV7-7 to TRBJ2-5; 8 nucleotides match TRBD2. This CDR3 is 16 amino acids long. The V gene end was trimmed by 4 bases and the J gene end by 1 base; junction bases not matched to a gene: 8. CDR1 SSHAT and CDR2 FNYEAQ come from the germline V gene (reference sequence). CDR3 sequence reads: CASSSLGGGSQETQYF. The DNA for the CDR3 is TGTGCCAGCAGCTCATTAGGCGGGGGGAGCCAAGAGACCCAGTACTTC.

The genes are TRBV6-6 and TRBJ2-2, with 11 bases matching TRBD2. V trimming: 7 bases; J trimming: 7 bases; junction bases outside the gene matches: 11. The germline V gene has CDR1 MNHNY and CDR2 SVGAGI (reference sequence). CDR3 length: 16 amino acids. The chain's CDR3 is CASTSASGGPHGELFF. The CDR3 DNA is TGTGCCAGCACCTCAGCTAGCGGGGGGCCCCACGGGGAGCTGTTTTTT.

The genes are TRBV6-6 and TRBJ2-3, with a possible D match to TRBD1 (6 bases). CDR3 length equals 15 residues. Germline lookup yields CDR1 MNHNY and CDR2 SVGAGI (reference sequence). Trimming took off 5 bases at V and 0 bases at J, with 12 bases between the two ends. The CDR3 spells CASSLVGQSTDTQYF. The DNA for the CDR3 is TGTGCCAGCAGTCTCGTCGGACAGAGCACAGATACGCAGTATTTT.

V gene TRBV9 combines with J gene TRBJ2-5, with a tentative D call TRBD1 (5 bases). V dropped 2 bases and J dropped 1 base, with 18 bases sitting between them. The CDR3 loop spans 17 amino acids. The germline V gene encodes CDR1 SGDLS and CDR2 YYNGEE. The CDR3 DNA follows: TGTGCCAGCAGCGTTGGATGGGGCCGAGAGATCCAAGAGACCCAGTACTTC. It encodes CASSVGWGREIQETQYF. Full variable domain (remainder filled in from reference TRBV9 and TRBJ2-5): DSGVTQTPKHLITATGQRVTLRCSPRSGDLSVYWYQQSLDQGLQFLIQYYNGEERAKGNILERFSAQQFPDLHSELNLSSLELGDSALYFCASSVGWGREIQETQYFGPGTRLLVL.

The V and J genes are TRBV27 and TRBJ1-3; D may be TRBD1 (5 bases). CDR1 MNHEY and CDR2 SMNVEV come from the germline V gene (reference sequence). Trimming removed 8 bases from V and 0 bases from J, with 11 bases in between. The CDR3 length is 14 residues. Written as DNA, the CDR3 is TGTGCCAGCGGACCCACAGGCTCTGGAAACACCATATATTTT. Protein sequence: CASGPTGSGNTIYF.

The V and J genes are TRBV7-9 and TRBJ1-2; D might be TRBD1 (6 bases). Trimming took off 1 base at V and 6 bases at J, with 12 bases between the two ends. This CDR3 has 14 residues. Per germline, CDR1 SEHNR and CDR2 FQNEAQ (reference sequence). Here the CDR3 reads CASSLGGGGDGYTF. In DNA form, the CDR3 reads TGTGCCAGCAGCTTAGGAGGGGGGGGAGATGGCTACACCTTC.

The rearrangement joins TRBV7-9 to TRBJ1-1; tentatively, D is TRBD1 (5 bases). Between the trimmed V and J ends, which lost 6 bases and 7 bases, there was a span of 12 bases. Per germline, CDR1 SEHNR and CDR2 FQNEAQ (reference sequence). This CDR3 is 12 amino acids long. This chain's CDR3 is CASRTAPDEAFF. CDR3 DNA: TGTGCCAGCAGGACAGCTCCAGATGAAGCTTTCTTT.

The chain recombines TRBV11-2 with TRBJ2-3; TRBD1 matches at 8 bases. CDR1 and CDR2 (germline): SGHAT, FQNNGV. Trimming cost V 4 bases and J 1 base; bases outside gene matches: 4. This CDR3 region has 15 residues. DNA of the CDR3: TGTGCCAGCAGCTCCACGGACAGGGGCACAGATACGCAGTATTTT. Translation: CASSSTDRGTDTQYF.

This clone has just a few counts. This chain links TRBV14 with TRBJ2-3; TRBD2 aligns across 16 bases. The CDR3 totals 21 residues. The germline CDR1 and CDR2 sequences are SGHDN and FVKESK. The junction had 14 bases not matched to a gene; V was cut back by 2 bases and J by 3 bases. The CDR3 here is CASSQFVGLAGGPGTTDTQYF. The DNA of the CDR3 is TGTGCCAGCAGCCAATTCGTGGGACTAGCGGGAGGGCCGGGAACAACAGATACGCAGTATTTT.

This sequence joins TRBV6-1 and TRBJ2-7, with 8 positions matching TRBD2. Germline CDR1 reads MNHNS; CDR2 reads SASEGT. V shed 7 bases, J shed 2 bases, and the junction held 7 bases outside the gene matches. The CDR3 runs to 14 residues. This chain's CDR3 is CASTSSGLPYEQYF. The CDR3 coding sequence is TGTGCCAGCACTTCTAGCGGGTTACCCTACGAGCAGTACTTC.

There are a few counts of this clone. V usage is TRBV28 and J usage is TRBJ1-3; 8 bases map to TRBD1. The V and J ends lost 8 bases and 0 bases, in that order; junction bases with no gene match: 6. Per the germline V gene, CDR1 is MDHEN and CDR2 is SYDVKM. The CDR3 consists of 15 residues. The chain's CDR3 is CASRTGSNSGNTIYF. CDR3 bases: TGTGCCAGCCGGACAGGGTCCAACTCTGGAAACACCATATATTTT.

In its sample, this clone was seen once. The CDR3 loop reads CASSWGESYGYTF. For the CDR3, the DNA is TGTGCCAGCAGCTGGGGGGAATCCTATGGCTACACCTTC. The chain links TRBV7-9 to TRBJ1-2; tentative D call: TRBD1 (5 bases). Germline CDR1 reads SEHNR; CDR2 reads FQNEAQ (reference sequence). The CDR3 has 13 residues. V was clipped by 4 bases and J by 4 bases, with 10 bases between them.

Here the CDR3 reads CASSPSPGTGKSEFF. DNA for the CDR3: TGTGCCAGCTCACCTAGTCCCGGGACAGGGAAGTCCGAGTTCTTC. The rearrangement links TRBV18 to TRBJ2-1; 9 nucleotides agree with TRBD1. The CDR3 is 15 residues long. Germline CDR1 is KGHSH and CDR2 is LQKENI. Trimming at V came to 3 bases and at J to 14 bases, leaving 14 bases not matched to a gene. The complete variable domain, with remaining parts taken from reference TRBV18 and TRBJ2-1, reads NAGVMQNPRHLVRRRGQEARLRCSPMKGHSHVYWYRQLPEEGLKFMVYLQKENIIDESGMPKERFSAEFPKEGPSILRIQQVVRGDSAAYFCASSPSPGTGKSEFFGPGTRLTVL.

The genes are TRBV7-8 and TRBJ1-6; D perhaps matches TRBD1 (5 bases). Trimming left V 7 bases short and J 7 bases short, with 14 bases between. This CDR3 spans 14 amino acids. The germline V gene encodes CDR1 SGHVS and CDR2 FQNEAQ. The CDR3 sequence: CASTTGVGNSPLHF. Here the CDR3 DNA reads TGTGCCAGCACTACGGGGGTGGGGAATTCACCCCTCCACTTT. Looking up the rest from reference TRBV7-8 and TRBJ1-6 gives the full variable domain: GAGVSQSPRYKVAKRGQDVALRCDPISGHVSLFWYQQALGQGPEFLTYFQNEAQLDKSGLPSDRFFAERPEGSVSTLKIQRTQQEDSAVYLCASTTGVGNSPLHFGNGTRLTVT.

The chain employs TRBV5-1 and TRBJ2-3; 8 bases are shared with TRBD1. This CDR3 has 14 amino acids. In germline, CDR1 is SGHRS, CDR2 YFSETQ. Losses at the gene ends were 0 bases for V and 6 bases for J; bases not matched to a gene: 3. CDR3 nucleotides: TGCGCCAGCAGCTTGGGGACAGGGAGGGATACGCAGTATTTT. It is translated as CASSLGTGRDTQYF.

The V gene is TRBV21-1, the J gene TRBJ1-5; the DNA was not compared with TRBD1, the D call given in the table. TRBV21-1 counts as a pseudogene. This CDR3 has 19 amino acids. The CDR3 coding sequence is TGTGCCAGCAGCCACCTAGGGGGACAGGAGAAAAGAGGACCTCAGCCCCAGCATTTT. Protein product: CASSHLGGQEKRGPQPQHF.

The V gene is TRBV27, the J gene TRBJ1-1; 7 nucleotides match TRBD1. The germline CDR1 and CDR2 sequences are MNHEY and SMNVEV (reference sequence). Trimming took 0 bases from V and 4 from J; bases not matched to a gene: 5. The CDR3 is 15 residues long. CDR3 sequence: CASSLSTGVGTEAFF. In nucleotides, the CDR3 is TGTGCCAGCAGTTTATCCACAGGGGTCGGCACTGAAGCTTTCTTT.

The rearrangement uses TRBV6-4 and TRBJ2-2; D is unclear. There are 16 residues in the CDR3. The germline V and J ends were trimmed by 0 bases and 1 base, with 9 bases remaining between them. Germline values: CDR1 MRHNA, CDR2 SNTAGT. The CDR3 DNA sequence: TGTGCCAGCAGTGACTCACTGGTGGTGAACACCGGGGAGCTGTTTTTT. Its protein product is CASSDSLVVNTGELFF.

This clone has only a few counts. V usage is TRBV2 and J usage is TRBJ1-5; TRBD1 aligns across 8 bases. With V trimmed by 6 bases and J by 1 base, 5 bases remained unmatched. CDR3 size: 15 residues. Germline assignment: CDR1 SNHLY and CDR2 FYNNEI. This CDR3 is CASSPQGESNQPQHF. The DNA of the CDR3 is TGTGCCAGCAGCCCACAGGGGGAAAGCAATCAGCCCCAGCATTTT.

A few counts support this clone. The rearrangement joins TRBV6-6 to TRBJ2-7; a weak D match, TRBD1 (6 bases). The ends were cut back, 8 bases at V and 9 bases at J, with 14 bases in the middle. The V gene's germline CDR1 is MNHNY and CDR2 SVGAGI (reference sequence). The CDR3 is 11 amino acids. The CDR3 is CASEGQLGQYF. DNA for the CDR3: TGTGCCAGCGAAGGACAGTTGGGGCAGTACTTC.

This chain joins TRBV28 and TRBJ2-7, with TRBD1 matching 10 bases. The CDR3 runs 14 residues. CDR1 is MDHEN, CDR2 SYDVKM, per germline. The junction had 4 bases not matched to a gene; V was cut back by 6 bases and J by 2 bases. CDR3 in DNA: TGTGCCAGCAGGACAGGGGGCGAACCCTACGAGCAGTACTTC. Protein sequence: CASRTGGEPYEQYF.

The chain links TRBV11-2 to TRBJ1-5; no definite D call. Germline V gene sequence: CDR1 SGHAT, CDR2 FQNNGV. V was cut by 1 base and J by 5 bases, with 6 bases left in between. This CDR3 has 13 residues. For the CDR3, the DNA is TGTGCCAGCAGCTTAGTGGTAGATCAGCCCCAGCATTTT. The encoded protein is CASSLVVDQPQHF.

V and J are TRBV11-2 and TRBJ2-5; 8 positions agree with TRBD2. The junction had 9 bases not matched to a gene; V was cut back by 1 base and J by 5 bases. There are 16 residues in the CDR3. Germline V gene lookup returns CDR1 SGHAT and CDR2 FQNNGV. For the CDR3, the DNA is TGTGCCAGCAGCTTAGCAGGCATTAGCGGGATTGAGACCCAGTACTTC. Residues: CASSLAGISGIETQYF.

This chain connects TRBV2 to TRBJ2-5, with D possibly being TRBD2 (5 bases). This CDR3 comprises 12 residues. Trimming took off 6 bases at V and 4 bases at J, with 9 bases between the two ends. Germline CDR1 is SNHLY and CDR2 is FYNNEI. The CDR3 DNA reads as TGTGCCAGCAGGTCGGGGTTAGAGACCCAGTACTTC. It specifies CASRSGLETQYF.